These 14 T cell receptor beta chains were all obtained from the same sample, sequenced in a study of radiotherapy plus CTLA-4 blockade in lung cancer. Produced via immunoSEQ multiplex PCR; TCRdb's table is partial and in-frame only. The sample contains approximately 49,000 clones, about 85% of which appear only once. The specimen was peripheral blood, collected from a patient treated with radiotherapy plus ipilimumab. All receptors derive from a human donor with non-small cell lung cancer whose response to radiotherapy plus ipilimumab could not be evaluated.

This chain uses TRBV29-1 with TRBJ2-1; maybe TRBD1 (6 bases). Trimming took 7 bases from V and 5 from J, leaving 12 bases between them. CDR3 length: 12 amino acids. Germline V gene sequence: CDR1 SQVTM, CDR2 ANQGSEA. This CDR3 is CSDRQDDNEQFF. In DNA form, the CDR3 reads TGCAGCGACCGACAGGACGACAATGAGCAGTTCTTC.

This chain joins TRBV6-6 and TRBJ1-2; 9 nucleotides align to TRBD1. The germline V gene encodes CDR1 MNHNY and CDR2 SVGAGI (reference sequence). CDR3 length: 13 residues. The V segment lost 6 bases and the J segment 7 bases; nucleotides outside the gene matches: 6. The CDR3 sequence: CASRAQGARGYTF. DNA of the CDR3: TGTGCCAGCAGGGCACAGGGGGCCCGTGGCTACACCTTC.

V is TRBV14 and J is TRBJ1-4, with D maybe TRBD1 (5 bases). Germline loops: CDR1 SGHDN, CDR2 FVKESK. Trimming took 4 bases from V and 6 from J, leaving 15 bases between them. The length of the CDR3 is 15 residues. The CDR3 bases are TGTGCCAGCAGCCCGGGGACTTGGAGTGATGAAAAACTGTTTTTT. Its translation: CASSPGTWSDEKLFF.

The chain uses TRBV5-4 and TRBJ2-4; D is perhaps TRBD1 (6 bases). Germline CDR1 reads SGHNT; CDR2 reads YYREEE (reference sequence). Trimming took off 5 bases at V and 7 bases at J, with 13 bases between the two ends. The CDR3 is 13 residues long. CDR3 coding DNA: TGTGCCAGCAGTTCAGGGGTGGGGAACATTCAGTACTTC. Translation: CASSSGVGNIQYF. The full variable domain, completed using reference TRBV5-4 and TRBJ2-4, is ETGVTQSPTHLIKTRGQQVTLRCSSQSGHNTVSWYQQALGQGPQFIFQYYREEENGRGNFPPRFSGLQFPNYSSELNVNALELDDSALYLCASSSGVGNIQYFGAGTRLSVL.

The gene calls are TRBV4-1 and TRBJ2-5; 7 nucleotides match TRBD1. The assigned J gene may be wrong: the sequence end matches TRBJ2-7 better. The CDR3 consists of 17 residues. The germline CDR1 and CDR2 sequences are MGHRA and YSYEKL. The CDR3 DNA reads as TGCGCCAGCAGCCAACCCGTTACCGGGACAGTCTCCTACGAGCAGTACTTC. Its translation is CASSQPVTGTVSYEQYF.

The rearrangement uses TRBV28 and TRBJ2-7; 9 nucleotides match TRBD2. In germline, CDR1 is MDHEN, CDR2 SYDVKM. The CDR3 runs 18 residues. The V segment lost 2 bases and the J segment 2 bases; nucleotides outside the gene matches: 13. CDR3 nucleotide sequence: TGTGCCAGCAGTTTAGGTTTATCGGAGACTAGCGGAACCTACGAGCAGTACTTC. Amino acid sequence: CASSLGLSETSGTYEQYF. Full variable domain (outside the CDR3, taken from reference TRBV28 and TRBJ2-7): DVKVTQSSRYLVKRTGEKVFLECVQDMDHENMFWYRQDPGLGLRLIYFSYDVKMKEKGDIPEGYSVSREKKERFSLILESASTNQTSMYLCASSLGLSETSGTYEQYFGPGTRLTVT.

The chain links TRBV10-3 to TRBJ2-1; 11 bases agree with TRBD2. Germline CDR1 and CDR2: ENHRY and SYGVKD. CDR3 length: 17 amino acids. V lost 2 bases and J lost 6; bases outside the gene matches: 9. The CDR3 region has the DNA TGTGCCATCAGTGAGACTTATAGCGGGAGGGCCCTCAATGAGCAGTTCTTC. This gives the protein CAISETYSGRALNEQFF.

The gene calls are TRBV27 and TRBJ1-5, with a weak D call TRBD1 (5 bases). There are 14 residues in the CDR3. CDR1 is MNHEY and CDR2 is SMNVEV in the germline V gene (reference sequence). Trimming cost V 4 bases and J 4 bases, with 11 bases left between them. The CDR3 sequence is CASSSQGLNQPQHF. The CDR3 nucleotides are TGTGCCAGCAGTTCCCAGGGTCTAAATCAGCCCCAGCATTTT.

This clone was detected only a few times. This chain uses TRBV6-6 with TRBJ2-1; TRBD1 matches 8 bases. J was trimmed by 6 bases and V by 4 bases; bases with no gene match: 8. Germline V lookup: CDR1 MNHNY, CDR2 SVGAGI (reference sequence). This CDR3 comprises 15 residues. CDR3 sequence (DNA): TGTGCCAGCAGTTCTAGGACAGGGATTGGCAATGAGCAGTTCTTC. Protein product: CASSSRTGIGNEQFF.

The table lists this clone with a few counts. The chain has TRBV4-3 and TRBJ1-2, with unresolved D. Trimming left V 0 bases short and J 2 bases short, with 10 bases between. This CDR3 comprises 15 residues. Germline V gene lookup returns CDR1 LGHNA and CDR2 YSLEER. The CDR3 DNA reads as TGCGCCAGCAGCCAAGATTCCAGTGTCAACTATGGCTACACCTTC. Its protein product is CASSQDSSVNYGYTF.

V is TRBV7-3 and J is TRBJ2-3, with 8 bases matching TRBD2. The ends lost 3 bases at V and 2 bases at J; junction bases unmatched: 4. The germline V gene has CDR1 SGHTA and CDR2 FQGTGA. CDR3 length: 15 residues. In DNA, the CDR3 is TGTGCCAGCAGCTTTAGCGGGACCCTCACAGATACGCAGTATTTT. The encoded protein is CASSFSGTLTDTQYF.

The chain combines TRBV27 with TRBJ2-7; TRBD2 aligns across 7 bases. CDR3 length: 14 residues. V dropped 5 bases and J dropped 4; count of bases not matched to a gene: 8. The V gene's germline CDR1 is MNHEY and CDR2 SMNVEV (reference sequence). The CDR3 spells CASSGAAGGYEQYF. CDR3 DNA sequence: TGTGCCAGCAGTGGAGCGGCCGGGGGGTACGAGCAGTACTTC.

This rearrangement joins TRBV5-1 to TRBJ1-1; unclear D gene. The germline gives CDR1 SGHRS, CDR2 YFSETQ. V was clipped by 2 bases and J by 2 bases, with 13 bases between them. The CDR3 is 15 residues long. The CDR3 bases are TGCGCCAGCAGCTTCTCGGGGATAGGAAACACTGAAGCTTTCTTT. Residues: CASSFSGIGNTEAFF.

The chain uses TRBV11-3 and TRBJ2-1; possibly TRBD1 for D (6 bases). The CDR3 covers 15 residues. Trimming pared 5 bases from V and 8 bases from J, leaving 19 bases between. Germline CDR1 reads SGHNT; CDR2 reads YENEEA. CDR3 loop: CASSQQGQAGDEQFF. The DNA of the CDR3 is TGTGCCAGCAGCCAGCAGGGGCAGGCCGGGGATGAGCAGTTCTTC.